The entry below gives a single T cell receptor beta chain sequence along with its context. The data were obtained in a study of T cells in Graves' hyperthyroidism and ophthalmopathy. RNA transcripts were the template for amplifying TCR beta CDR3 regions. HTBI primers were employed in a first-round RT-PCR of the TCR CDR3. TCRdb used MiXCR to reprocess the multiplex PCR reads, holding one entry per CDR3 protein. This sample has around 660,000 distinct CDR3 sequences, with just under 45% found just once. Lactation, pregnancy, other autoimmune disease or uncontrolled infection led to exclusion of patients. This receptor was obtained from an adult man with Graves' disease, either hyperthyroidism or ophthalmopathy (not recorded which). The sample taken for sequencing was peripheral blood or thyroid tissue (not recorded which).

In nucleotides, the CDR3 is TGTGCCAGCAGCCCTCCGGGTGGGGGGGACTACGAGCAGTACTTC. Translating gives CASSPPGGGDYEQYF. The chain combines TRBV7-9 with TRBJ2-7; 7 nucleotides line up with TRBD2. In germline, CDR1 is SEHNR, CDR2 FQNEAQ (reference sequence). CDR3 length equals 15 residues. V shed 5 bases, J shed 3 bases, and the junction held 10 bases outside the gene matches.